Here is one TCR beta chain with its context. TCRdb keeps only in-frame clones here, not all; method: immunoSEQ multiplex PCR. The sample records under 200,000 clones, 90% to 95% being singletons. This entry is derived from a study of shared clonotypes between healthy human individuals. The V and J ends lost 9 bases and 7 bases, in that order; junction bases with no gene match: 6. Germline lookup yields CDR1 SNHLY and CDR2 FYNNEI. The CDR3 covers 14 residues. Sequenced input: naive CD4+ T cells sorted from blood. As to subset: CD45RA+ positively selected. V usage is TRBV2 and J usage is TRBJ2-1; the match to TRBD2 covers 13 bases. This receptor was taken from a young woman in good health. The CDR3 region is CARSTSGRDNEQFF. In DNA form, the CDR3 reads TGTGCCAGGTCTACTAGCGGGAGGGATAATGAGCAGTTCTTC.